This T cell receptor beta chain is drawn from a study of blood T cell repertoires in COVID-19. The V end was cut by 2 bases, the J end by 6 bases, with 10 bases between. The CDR3 loop spans 14 amino acids. Per the germline V gene, CDR1 is KGHSH and CDR2 is LQKENI. Generated by immunoSEQ multiplex PCR, the TCRdb table keeps only in-frame clones and is missing some. The repertoire holds roughly 260,000 clones, with about 87% as singletons. The gene calls are TRBV18 and TRBJ2-2; possibly TRBD1 for D (5 bases). The sample consisted of peripheral blood. This receptor was taken from a man aged 55-75 years who had recovered from COVID-19. CDR3 residues: CASSPELRAGELFF. The CDR3 region has the DNA TGTGCCAGCTCACCAGAACTCAGGGCCGGGGAGCTGTTTTTT.